The 29 T cell receptor beta chains below were found in one sample sequenced in a study of cytotoxic CD8 clonotypes in ibrutinib-treated CLL. Here immunoSEQ multiplex PCR was the method, and the copy in TCRdb shows in-frame clones only, minus some. The sample consists of approximately 300,000 clones, 80% of them appearing once. The starting material was PBMCs, obtained before ibrutinib treatment. The receptors derive from a human donor with chronic lymphocytic leukemia.

V is TRBV4-2 and J is TRBJ1-5; 8 bases line up with TRBD1. The CDR3 totals 15 residues. The germline gives CDR1 LGHNA, CDR2 YNFKEQ. V lost 4 bases to trimming and J lost 5 bases; unmatched junction nucleotides: 7. The CDR3 protein is CASSLRTGMDQPQHF. For the CDR3, the DNA is TGTGCCAGCAGCCTCCGGACAGGGATGGATCAGCCCCAGCATTTT.

This clone has a single count. The chain links TRBV9 to TRBJ1-1, with 7 bases aligning to TRBD1. Germline lookup yields CDR1 SGDLS and CDR2 YYNGEE. CDR3 length: 12 residues. The V and J ends lost 2 bases and 10 bases, in that order; junction bases with no gene match: 5. CDR3 in DNA: TGTGCCAGCAGCGTCAGCAGGGGGATAGCTTTCTTT. This sequence encodes CASSVSRGIAFF.

The rearrangement joins TRBV7-2 to TRBJ2-5, with 8 bases matching TRBD2. The CDR3 consists of 14 residues. The germline CDR1 and CDR2 sequences are SGHTA and FQGNSA. V lost 2 bases, J lost 3 bases, and 2 bases stayed unmatched. In DNA form, the CDR3 reads TGTGCCAGCAGCTTAAACGGGGGGGAAGAGACCCAGTACTTC. It encodes CASSLNGGEETQYF.

The chain uses TRBV28 and TRBJ1-2, with D unclear. Deletions cut 5 bases from V and 3 bases from J, with 16 bases between. The germline V gene encodes CDR1 MDHEN and CDR2 SYDVKM. The CDR3 has 15 residues. Here the CDR3 reads CASSQSLAAHYGYTF. DNA of the CDR3: TGTGCCAGCAGTCAAAGCTTGGCGGCCCACTATGGCTACACCTTC.

Comment on this clone: One junction end disagrees with the germline gene, perhaps due to a read error. This rearrangement joins TRBV4-3 to TRBJ2-5; 10 nucleotides match TRBD1. The germline gives CDR1 LGHNA, CDR2 YSLEER. The CDR3 is 18 residues long. DNA of the CDR3: TGCGCCAGCAGCCAAGATAGGGACCCGGGACAGGGGATGAGGACCCCGTACTTC. This gives the protein CASSQDRDPGQGMRTPYF.

This clone was recorded only once. The V call is TRBV27, the J call TRBJ2-7; D might be TRBD1 or TRBD2, each matching 5 bases. Looked up from germline, CDR1 is MNHEY and CDR2 is SMNVEV (reference sequence). The CDR3 contains 16 residues. Between the trimmed V and J ends, which lost 6 bases and 0 bases, there was a span of 18 bases. CDR3 DNA sequence: TGTGCCAGCAGACCCTTCCCCAGGGACCCCTCCTACGAGCAGTACTTC. Translation gives CASRPFPRDPSYEQYF.

V is TRBV6-5 and J is TRBJ1-2; 9 bases match TRBD1. Germline CDR1 MNHEY, CDR2 SVGAGI. The CDR3 has 16 amino acids. V lost 0 bases and J lost 8; bases outside the gene matches: 10. The CDR3 DNA reads as TGTGCCAGCAGTTACTCATCTTGGACAGGGGACAAAGGCTACACCTTC. Its translation: CASSYSSWTGDKGYTF.

This clone was observed a single time. The genes are TRBV30 and TRBJ2-1; D possibly matches TRBD1 or TRBD2 (5 bases each). With 4 bases removed from V and 3 bases from J, the gap between germline ends came to 13 bases. The germline CDR1 and CDR2 sequences are GTSNPN and SVGIG (reference sequence). This CDR3 comprises 14 residues. CDR3 protein: CAWTTGRHYNEQFF. CDR3 DNA sequence: TGTGCCTGGACGACGGGACGGCACTACAATGAGCAGTTCTTC. The variable domain in full, completed from reference TRBV30 and TRBJ2-1, reads SQTIHQWPATLVQPVGSPLSLECTVEGTSNPNLYWYRQAAGRGLQLLFYSVGIGQISSEVPQNLSASRPQDRQFILSSKKLLLSDSGFYLCAWTTGRHYNEQFFGPGTRLTVL.

With regard to this clone: A read error may produce the germline difference seen at one junction end. This chain uses TRBV7-9 with TRBJ2-5, with unresolved D. CDR1 and CDR2 (germline): SEHNR, FQNEAQ (reference sequence). The CDR3 spans 13 residues. The CDR3 loop reads CASRLTAQETQYF. The CDR3 bases are TGTGCCAGCCGCTTAACAGCCCAAGAGACCCAGTACTTC.

The chain uses TRBV7-2 and TRBJ1-1, with 10 bases fitting TRBD1. The CDR3 totals 15 residues. Germline values: CDR1 SGHTA, CDR2 FQGNSA. The V segment lost 5 bases and the J segment 3 bases; nucleotides outside the gene matches: 6. CDR3: CASSTSGTGDTEAFF. The CDR3 bases are TGTGCCAGCAGCACTTCCGGGACAGGGGACACTGAAGCTTTCTTT.

V and J are TRBV4-3 and TRBJ1-4; 7 bases fit TRBD1. Trimming took 3 bases from V and 4 from J; bases not matched to a gene: 5. Germline loops: CDR1 LGHNA, CDR2 YSLEER. This CDR3 has 15 residues. CDR3 region: CASSHSRQGNEKLFF. The CDR3 nucleotides are TGCGCCAGCAGCCATTCCCGACAGGGTAATGAAAAACTGTTTTTT.

This sequence joins TRBV27 and TRBJ2-7; no reliable D call. Germline lookup yields CDR1 MNHEY and CDR2 SMNVEV (reference sequence). Trimming shortened V by 5 bases and J by 5 bases, and 13 bases separated the two germline ends. There are 13 residues in the CDR3. The CDR3 spells CASSLITRDEQYF. The DNA of the CDR3 is TGTGCCAGCAGTCTAATCACAAGAGACGAGCAGTACTTC.

The genes are TRBV5-6 and TRBJ2-3, with a weak D call TRBD2 (6 bases). The CDR3 contains 15 residues. Germline V gene sequence: CDR1 SGHDT, CDR2 YYEEEE. V was cut by 9 bases and J by 0 bases, with 17 bases left in between. The CDR3 loop is CATKPVGTSTDTQYF. The CDR3, as DNA: TGTGCCACCAAGCCGGTAGGGACTAGCACAGATACGCAGTATTTT. The whole variable domain, filled in from reference TRBV5-6 and TRBJ2-3, reads DAGVTQSPTHLIKTRGQQVTLRCSPKSGHDTVSWYQQALGQGPQFIFQYYEEEERQRGNFPDRFSGHQFPNYSSELNVNALLLGDSALYLCATKPVGTSTDTQYFGPGTRLTVL.

The chain combines TRBV30 with TRBJ2-6; possibly TRBD1 or TRBD2 for D (5 bases each). The CDR3 covers 15 residues. Germline-derived CDR1 and CDR2 are GTSNPN and SVGIG (reference sequence). Trimming took 3 bases from V and 0 from J, leaving 9 bases between them. In nucleotides, the CDR3 is TGTGCCTGGAGGGGACGGATCTCTGGGGCCAACGTCCTGACTTTC. The encoded protein is CAWRGRISGANVLTF.

V gene TRBV28 combines with J gene TRBJ2-7, with 7 bases lining up with TRBD1. Germline-derived CDR1 and CDR2 are MDHEN and SYDVKM. J lost 4 bases, V lost 7 bases, and 10 bases had no gene match. The CDR3 runs to 14 residues. CDR3 in amino acids: CASTSGQFFYEQYF. CDR3 nucleotide sequence: TGTGCCAGCACCTCGGGACAGTTTTTTTACGAGCAGTACTTC. Full variable domain (remainder filled in from reference TRBV28 and TRBJ2-7): DVKVTQSSRYLVKRTGEKVFLECVQDMDHENMFWYRQDPGLGLRLIYFSYDVKMKEKGDIPEGYSVSREKKERFSLILESASTNQTSMYLCASTSGQFFYEQYFGPGTRLTVT.

V usage is TRBV25-1 and J usage is TRBJ2-5; 7 bases match TRBD2. The germline V gene encodes CDR1 MGHDK and CDR2 SYGVNS. Trimming removed 1 base from V and 4 bases from J; junction bases left unmatched: 6. The CDR3 consists of 15 residues. The CDR3 nucleotides read TGTGCCAGCAGTGAATTGCAGGGAGGGCGAGAGACCCAGTACTTC. Translated, it gives CASSELQGGRETQYF.

The rearrangement joins TRBV19 to TRBJ2-7; TRBD1 matches 9 bases. CDR3 length equals 15 residues. Germline CDR1 and CDR2: LNHDA and SQIVND (reference sequence). Losses at the gene ends were 6 bases for V and 6 bases for J; bases not matched to a gene: 12. The CDR3 nucleotides read TGTGCCAGTAGCTCAACACCGGGACAGGGTTTCGAGCAGTACTTC. Protein: CASSSTPGQGFEQYF.

This sequence joins TRBV7-2 and TRBJ2-6, with TRBD1 identical over 8 bases. Germline V lookup: CDR1 SGHTA, CDR2 FQGNSA. The CDR3 has 18 amino acids. The V segment lost 6 bases and the J segment 0 bases; nucleotides outside the gene matches: 10. The CDR3 nucleotides read TGTGCCAGCAGTTCCAAGGGGGACAGGAGCTCTGGGGCCAACGTCCTGACTTTC. As protein: CASSSKGDRSSGANVLTF.

The chain couples TRBV7-2 to TRBJ1-5; D call uncertain. The CDR3 loop spans 16 amino acids. Germline lookup yields CDR1 SGHTA and CDR2 FQGNSA. Trimming removed 4 bases at V and 2 bases at J, with 15 bases between. As DNA, the CDR3 is TGTGCCAGCAGCTCCGGACTCTTTTTTGGCAATCAGCCCCAGCATTTT. Amino acids: CASSSGLFFGNQPQHF.

This CDR3 is CASSLAGTGIINEQFF. The CDR3 DNA follows: TGCGCCAGCAGCTTGGCTGGGACAGGAATTATAAATGAGCAGTTCTTC. The chain recombines TRBV5-1 with TRBJ2-1, with 8 bases that match TRBD1. Germline V lookup: CDR1 SGHRS, CDR2 YFSETQ. V shed 0 bases and J 7 bases; nucleotides not matched to a gene: 9. CDR3 length: 16 amino acids.

The genes are TRBV7-8 and TRBJ1-2, with D unclear. The CDR3 is 12 residues long. V gave up 5 bases and J gave up 5 bases, with 9 bases separating them. Germline values: CDR1 SGHVS, CDR2 FQNEAQ. The DNA of the CDR3 is TGTGCCAGCAGCGATAACCGATATGGCTACACCTTC. It codes for CASSDNRYGYTF.

This clone was picked up one time. The gene calls are TRBV29-1 and TRBJ2-1, with 9 bases aligning to TRBD1. Germline loops: CDR1 SQVTM, CDR2 ANQGSEA. The CDR3 spans 16 residues. V was pared by 3 bases and J by 2 bases, with 8 bases of the junction left unmatched. CDR3 protein: CSVDNSGQGPYNEQFF. CDR3 sequence (DNA): TGCAGCGTTGACAACTCGGGACAGGGTCCCTACAATGAGCAGTTCTTC.

This clone was detected a few times. The chain employs TRBV28 and TRBJ2-5; TRBD1 matches at 8 bases. V shed 6 bases, J shed 1 base, and the junction held 10 bases outside the gene matches. The CDR3 loop spans 16 amino acids. CDR1 and CDR2 (germline): MDHEN, SYDVKM. For the CDR3, the DNA is TGTGCCAGCAGCCCACGGGACAGGACGTTCCAAGAGACCCAGTACTTC. This translates into CASSPRDRTFQETQYF.

The table lists this clone with a count of one. The chain uses TRBV25-1 and TRBJ2-1, with 9 bases identical to TRBD2. This CDR3 spans 15 amino acids. CDR1 is MGHDK and CDR2 is SYGVNS in the germline V gene. The V gene end was trimmed by 11 bases and the J gene end by 8 bases; junction bases not matched to a gene: 16. The CDR3, as DNA: TGTGCCGCGAGTGACAGCCAGCGGGAGGCCCATGAGCAGTTCTTC. It translates to CAASDSQREAHEQFF.

This rearrangement joins TRBV2 to TRBJ2-6; the match to TRBD1 covers 7 bases. The length of the CDR3 is 17 residues. Trimming took 8 bases from V and 4 from J; bases not matched to a gene: 14. Germline V lookup: CDR1 SNHLY, CDR2 FYNNEI. The CDR3 protein is CASLWTGQTTGANVLTF. The DNA for the CDR3 is TGTGCCAGCCTATGGACAGGCCAAACCACCGGGGCCAACGTCCTGACTTTC.

The V and J genes are TRBV19 and TRBJ1-5; 7 bases map to TRBD1. The J segment lost 2 bases and the V segment lost 1 base, leaving 8 bases of the junction unmatched. The CDR3 is 17 residues long. Germline V gene lookup returns CDR1 LNHDA and CDR2 SQIVND (reference sequence). The CDR3 protein is CASSIGAGGLGNQPQHF. As DNA, the CDR3 is TGTGCCAGTAGTATAGGGGCAGGGGGGCTCGGCAATCAGCCCCAGCATTTT.

This chain links TRBV7-2 with TRBJ2-5; 7 bases agree with TRBD2. CDR1 is SGHTA and CDR2 is FQGNSA in the germline V gene. The V segment lost 1 base and the J segment 4 bases; nucleotides outside the gene matches: 15. This CDR3 comprises 18 residues. CDR3 sequence (DNA): TGTGCCAGCAGCTTAGGCGCTTTGGCGGGAGTGGGGAGAGAGACCCAGTACTTC. Translation gives CASSLGALAGVGRETQYF.

This chain joins TRBV4-1 and TRBJ2-3; D is possibly TRBD2 (5 bases). The V end was cut by 4 bases, the J end by 1 base, with 12 bases between. CDR3 length: 15 residues. From germline, CDR1 is MGHRA and CDR2 YSYEKL. CDR3 bases: TGCGCCAGCAGCCGTCCGGGAATAGGCACAGATACGCAGTATTTT. It codes for CASSRPGIGTDTQYF.

The rearrangement links TRBV7-2 to TRBJ1-2; the match to TRBD1 covers 7 bases. This CDR3 contains 18 residues. V lost 6 bases to trimming and J lost 1 base; unmatched junction nucleotides: 17. The germline CDR1 and CDR2 sequences are SGHTA and FQGNSA. CDR3 region: CASSYALGWGQHNYGYTF. Written as DNA, the CDR3 is TGTGCCAGCAGTTACGCCCTGGGTTGGGGACAGCATAACTATGGCTACACCTTC.